The present T cell receptor (beta chain) was sequenced within a study of cytotoxic CD8 clonotypes in ibrutinib-treated CLL. In the study overall: Partial response was seen in about 25 patients and complete response in 2; after median 68 months, roughly 14 stayed remitted, roughly 12 progressed.

In the case of this clone: Its antigen is unknown.

Clones were sequenced by immunoSEQ multiplex PCR, and TCRdb holds only the in-frame ones, with some missing. Of approximately 57,000 clones listed, roughly three fifths are singletons. Study observations and caveats: Different sampling times were used for sustained-remission and progressing patients. Public clonotypes occurred uncommonly; on treatment, they contracted or remained stable. Age-matched healthy donor levels were exceeded by baseline clonality, which tracked circulating CD8+ T-cell counts.

V lost 9 bases to trimming and J lost 7 bases, with 10 bases between them. Per germline, CDR1 SGHNT and CDR2 YYREEE (reference sequence). The CDR3 has 11 amino acids. The rearrangement links TRBV5-4 to TRBJ2-2; D unresolved. The sequence came from a human donor with chronic lymphocytic leukemia. The sample consisted of PBMCs, taken after 24 months of ibrutinib treatment. In DNA form, the CDR3 reads TGTGCCACCCCAAGCAACGGGGAGCTGTTTTTT. Translating it yields CATPSNGELFF.